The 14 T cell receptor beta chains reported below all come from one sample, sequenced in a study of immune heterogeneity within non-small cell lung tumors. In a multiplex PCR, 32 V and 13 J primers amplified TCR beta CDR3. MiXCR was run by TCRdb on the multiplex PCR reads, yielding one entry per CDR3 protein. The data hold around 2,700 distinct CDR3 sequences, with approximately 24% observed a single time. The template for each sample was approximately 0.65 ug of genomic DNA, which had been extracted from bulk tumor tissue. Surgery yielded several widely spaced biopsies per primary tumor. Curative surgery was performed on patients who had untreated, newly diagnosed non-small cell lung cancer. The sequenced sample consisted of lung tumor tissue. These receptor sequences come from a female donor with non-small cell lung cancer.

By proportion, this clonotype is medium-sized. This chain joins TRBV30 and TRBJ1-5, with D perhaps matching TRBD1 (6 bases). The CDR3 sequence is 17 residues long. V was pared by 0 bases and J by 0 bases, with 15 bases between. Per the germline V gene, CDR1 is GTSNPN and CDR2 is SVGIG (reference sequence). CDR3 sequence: CAWSVGWTAYSNQPQHF. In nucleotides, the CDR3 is TGTGCCTGGAGTGTAGGATGGACAGCCTATAGCAATCAGCCCCAGCATTTT.

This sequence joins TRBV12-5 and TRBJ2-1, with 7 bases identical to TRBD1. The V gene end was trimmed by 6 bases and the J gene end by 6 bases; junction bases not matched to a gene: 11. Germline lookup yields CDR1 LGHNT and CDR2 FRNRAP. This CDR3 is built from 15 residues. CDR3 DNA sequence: TGTGCTAGTGGCTTTTCAGGGGGTATGTCCAATGAGCAGTTCTTC. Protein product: CASGFSGGMSNEQFF.

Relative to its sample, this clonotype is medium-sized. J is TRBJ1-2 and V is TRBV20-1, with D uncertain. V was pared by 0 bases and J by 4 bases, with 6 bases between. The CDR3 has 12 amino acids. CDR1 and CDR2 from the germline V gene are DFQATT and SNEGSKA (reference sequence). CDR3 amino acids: CSARDRVYGYTF. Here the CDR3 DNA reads TGCAGTGCTAGAGATCGGGTCTATGGCTACACCTTC.

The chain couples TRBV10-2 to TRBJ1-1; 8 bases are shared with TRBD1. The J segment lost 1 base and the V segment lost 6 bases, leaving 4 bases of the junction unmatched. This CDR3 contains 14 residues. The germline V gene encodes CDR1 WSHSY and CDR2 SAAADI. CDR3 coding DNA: TGCGCCAGCAGACAGGGGGAGGAGAACACTGAAGCTTTCTTT. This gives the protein CASRQGEENTEAFF.

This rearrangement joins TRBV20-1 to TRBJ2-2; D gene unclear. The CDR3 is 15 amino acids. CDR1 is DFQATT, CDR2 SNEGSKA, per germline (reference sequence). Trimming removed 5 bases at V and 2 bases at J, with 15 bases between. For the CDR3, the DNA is TGCAGTGCTCACCTGCTGGCGAGAAACACCGGGGAGCTGTTTTTT. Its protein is CSAHLLARNTGELFF.

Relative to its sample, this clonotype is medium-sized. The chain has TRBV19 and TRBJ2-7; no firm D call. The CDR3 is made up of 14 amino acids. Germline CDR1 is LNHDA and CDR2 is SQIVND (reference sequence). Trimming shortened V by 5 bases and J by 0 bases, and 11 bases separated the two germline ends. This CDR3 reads CASSVTVSSYEQYF. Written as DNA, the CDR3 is TGTGCCAGTAGTGTGACGGTGAGCTCCTACGAGCAGTACTTC.

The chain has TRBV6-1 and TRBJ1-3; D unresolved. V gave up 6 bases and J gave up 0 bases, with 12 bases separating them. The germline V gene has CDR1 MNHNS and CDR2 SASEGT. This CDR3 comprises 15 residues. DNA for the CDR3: TGTGCCAGCAGCCCTGGAGCAGTCTCTGGAAACACCATATATTTT. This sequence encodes CASSPGAVSGNTIYF.

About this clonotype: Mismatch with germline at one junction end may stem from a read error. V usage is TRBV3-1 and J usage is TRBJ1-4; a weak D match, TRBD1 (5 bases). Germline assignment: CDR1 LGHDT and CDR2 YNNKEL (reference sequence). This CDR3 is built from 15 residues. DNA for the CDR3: TGTGCCAGCAGCCAAGAGGCAGGGTATCATGAAAAACTGCTTTTT. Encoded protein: CASSQEAGYHEKLLF. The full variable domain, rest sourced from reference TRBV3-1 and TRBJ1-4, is DTAVSQTPKYLVTQMGNDKSIKCEQNLGHDTMYWYKQDSKKFLKIMFSYNNKELIINETVPNRFSPKSPDKAHLNLHINSLELGDSAVYFCASSQEAGYHEKLLFGSGTQLSVL.

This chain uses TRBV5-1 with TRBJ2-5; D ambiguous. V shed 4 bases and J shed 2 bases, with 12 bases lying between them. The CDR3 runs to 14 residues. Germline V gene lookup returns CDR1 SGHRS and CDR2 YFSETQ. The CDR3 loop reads CASSGLGIQETQYF. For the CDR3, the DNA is TGCGCCAGCAGCGGGTTGGGGATACAAGAGACCCAGTACTTC.

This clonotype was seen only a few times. Here the CDR3 DNA reads TGTGCCAGCAGACTAATTGGCGAGCAGTACTTC. This sequence encodes CASRLIGEQYF. The chain links TRBV2 to TRBJ2-7, with D unresolved. CDR3 size: 11 residues. Looked up from germline, CDR1 is SNHLY and CDR2 is FYNNEI. Trimming removed 6 bases from V and 6 bases from J, with 9 bases in between.

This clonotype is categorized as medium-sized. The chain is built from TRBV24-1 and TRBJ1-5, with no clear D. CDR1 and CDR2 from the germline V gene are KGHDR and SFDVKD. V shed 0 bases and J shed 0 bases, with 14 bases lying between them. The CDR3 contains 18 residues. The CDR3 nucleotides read TGTGCCACCAGTGATTTGCAAGGGCAGTCCAATAGCAATCAGCCCCAGCATTTT. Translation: CATSDLQGQSNSNQPQHF.

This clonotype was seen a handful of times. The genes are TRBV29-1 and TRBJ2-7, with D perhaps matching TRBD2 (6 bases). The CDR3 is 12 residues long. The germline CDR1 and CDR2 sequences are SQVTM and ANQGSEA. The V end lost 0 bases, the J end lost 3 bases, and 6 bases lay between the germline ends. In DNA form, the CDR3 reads TGCAGCGTTGAAGACGGGAGCTACGAGCAGTACTTC. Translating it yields CSVEDGSYEQYF.

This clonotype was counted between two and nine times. In nucleotides, the CDR3 is TGCGCCAGCAAACATCGACAAGATGAGCAGTTCTTC. Encoded protein: CASKHRQDEQFF. This chain uses TRBV10-2 with TRBJ2-1; D is unresolved. The CDR3 is 12 amino acids. Germline V gives CDR1 WSHSY, CDR2 SAAADI. Trimming took off 7 bases at V and 8 bases at J, with 12 bases between the two ends.

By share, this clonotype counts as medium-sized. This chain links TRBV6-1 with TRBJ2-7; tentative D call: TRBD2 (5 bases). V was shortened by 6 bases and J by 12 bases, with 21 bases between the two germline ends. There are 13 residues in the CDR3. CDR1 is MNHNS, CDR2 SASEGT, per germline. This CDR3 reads CASSQDPGSLPYF. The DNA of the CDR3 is TGTGCCAGCAGCCAAGACCCGGGGTCCTTACCGTACTTC.